A selection of T cell receptor beta chains follows, all from one sample in a study of blood T cell repertoires in COVID-19. Sequencing used immunoSEQ multiplex PCR; TCRdb keeps in-frame clones, though not all of them. The sample lists about 220,000 clones; approximately 82% were seen once. The sample consisted of peripheral blood. These receptors all come from a woman older than 75 with acute or convalescent COVID-19. Each CDR3 is given with its conserved first and last residue. A D gene is named only where the DNA matches it firmly. Clone size is given for some rows only: seen once, a few or many times, or a class if the clone is expanded.

d_call j_call v_call clone_size cdr3_nt cdr3_aa
TRBD2 TRBJ2-5 TRBV7-2 once TGTGCCAGCAGCTTAGTTGCGGGGGGCGGGGAGACCCAGTACTTC CASSLVAGGGETQYF
- TRBJ1-2 TRBV4-2 - TGTGCCAGCAGCCAAGAACGGGGGGGTCGGGGCTACACCTTC CASSQERGGRGYTF
- TRBJ1-5 TRBV19 - TGTGCCAGTAGTATAGGTGGTAGGCAGGGAGGGCAGCCCCAGCATTTT CASSIGGRQGGQPQHF
TRBD2 TRBJ2-7 TRBV10-3 - TGTGCCATCAGTGAGTCGCTAGCGGGGGGGCCGTACTTC CAISESLAGGPYF
TRBD1 TRBJ2-1 TRBV28 - TGTGCCAGCAGTCGACAGGGTCTGAAGGATGAGCAGTTCTTC CASSRQGLKDEQFF
TRBD2 TRBJ2-3 TRBV29-1 - TGCAGCGTTGAAGAGCTAGCGGCAGATACGCAGTATTTT CSVEELAADTQYF
TRBD2 TRBJ2-5 TRBV3-1/TRBV3-2 - TGTGCCAGCAGAGCGGGGGGTTTAGAGACCCAGTACTTC CASRAGGLETQYF
- TRBJ2-3 TRBV11-2 - TGTGCCAGCAGCTACAGCCCGGATACGCAGTATTTT CASSYSPDTQYF
TRBD1 TRBJ1-2 TRBV3-1/TRBV3-2 - TGTGCCAGCAGCCAAGCGACAGGGAACTATGGCTACACCTTC CASSQATGNYGYTF
- TRBJ1-2 TRBV5-6 once TGTGCCAGCAGCTTGGGGGGGCTCTATGGCTACACCTTC CASSLGGLYGYTF
TRBD2 TRBJ2-1 TRBV9 - TGTGCCAGCAGCGTAGGGGGGACTAGAAATGAGCAGTTCTTC CASSVGGTRNEQFF
- TRBJ1-3 TRBV29-1 few TGCAGCGTTGACTCTGCACAGCAAGGAAACACCATATATTTT CSVDSAQQGNTIYF
- TRBJ1-5 TRBV18 - TGTGCCAGCTCACCGGCGGGGAATCAGCCCCAGCATTTT CASSPAGNQPQHF
TRBD1 TRBJ1-2 TRBV19 - TGTGCCAGTAGTATCGACAGGGGGGATGGCTACACCTTC CASSIDRGDGYTF
- TRBJ2-7 TRBV19 - TGTGCCAGTAGTACTATCTGGACAGTACACTACGAGCAGTACTTC CASSTIWTVHYEQYF
TRBD1 TRBJ1-2 TRBV7-2 - TGTGCCAGCAGCCCTGACAGGGGATCGTATGGCTACACCTTC CASSPDRGSYGYTF
- TRBJ2-6 TRBV10-2 - TGCGCCAGCAGTGAGGCAAAGGGGTTTGGGGCCAACGTCCTGACTTTC CASSEAKGFGANVLTF
- TRBJ1-2 TRBV7-6 few TGTGCCAGCAGCTTAAGGCCCCTCAGGGAAGGAAGGAGTCCTAACTATGGCTACACCTTC CASSLRPLREGRSPNYGYTF
- TRBJ1-1 TRBV28 - TGTGCCAGCAGGCAGGGCCACACTGAAGCTTTCTTT CASRQGHTEAFF
- TRBJ1-2 TRBV5-1 few TGCGCCAGCAGCCTCGGGACTGCTGTTTCTGGCTACACCTTC CASSLGTAVSGYTF
- TRBJ1-2 TRBV7-3 - TGTGCCAGCAGCTCCACGGGACAAGACTATGGCTACACCTTC CASSSTGQDYGYTF
- TRBJ1-1 TRBV5-4 few TGTGCCAGCAGCTTGGGAAAAGGGGCCTCTTGGGGCACTGAAGCTTTCTTT CASSLGKGASWGTEAFF
TRBD1 TRBJ1-5 TRBV4-2 few TGTGCCAGCAGCCAGGCGACAGGGGGCTCTCAGCCCCAGCATTTT CASSQATGGSQPQHF
TRBD2 TRBJ2-3 TRBV5-4 - TGTGCCAGCAGCTTGCCCACTAGCGGGGGGGCAGCGCAGTATTTT CASSLPTSGGAAQYF
- TRBJ1-4 TRBV18 few TGTGCCAGCTCACCAGGGGGACAAGAAAAACTGTTTTTT CASSPGGQEKLFF
TRBD1 TRBJ1-3 TRBV10-2 - TGCGCCAGCAGTGAGTCCCCGGTGACAGGGCATTCTGGAAACACCATATATTTT CASSESPVTGHSGNTIYF
TRBD1 TRBJ1-2 TRBV7-3 - TGTGCCAGCAGCGCCCGACAGGGGGGGGGTGGCTACACCTTC CASSARQGGGGYTF
TRBD2 TRBJ2-7 TRBV11-3 - TGTGCCAGCAGCGTTAGCGGGGGGCGAACCTACGAGCAGTACTTC CASSVSGGRTYEQYF
- TRBJ1-5 TRBV19 - TGTGCCAGTAGTATCCTTGAGGTGAGTCAGCCCCAGCATTTT CASSILEVSQPQHF
TRBD1 TRBJ2-1 TRBV7-2 - TGTGCCAGCAGCTTAAGGGGGCAGGAGCAGTTCTTC CASSLRGQEQFF
- TRBJ2-7 TRBV14 - TGTGCCAGCAGCCAAGGCGGATACGAGCAGTACTTC CASSQGGYEQYF
TRBD1 TRBJ1-2 TRBV18 - TGTGCCAGCTCACCAACAGGGGGCGTCGGATATGGCTACACCTTC CASSPTGGVGYGYTF
TRBD1 TRBJ1-2 TRBV5-4 few TGTGCCAGCAGCGTTGGGCCGACAGGGCGGGGCTATGGCTACACCTTC CASSVGPTGRGYGYTF
TRBD1 TRBJ1-6 TRBV19 - TGTGCCAGTAGTGTTCCACAGGGGGCTCATAATTCACCCCTCCACTTT CASSVPQGAHNSPLHF
- TRBJ1-1 TRBV5-4 - TGTGCCAGCAGCATACAGGGTTCCACTGAAGCTTTCTTT CASSIQGSTEAFF
- TRBJ1-1 TRBV7-2 once TGTGCCAGCAGCTTAGGACATGCGAACACTGAAGCTTTCTTT CASSLGHANTEAFF
TRBD2 TRBJ2-3 TRBV30 - TGTGCCTGGAATAGCGGGGGGTATGATACGCAGTATTTT CAWNSGGYDTQYF
- TRBJ1-1 TRBV29-1 - TGCAGCGTTGAAGTGGGGACGGGGGGCACTGAAGCTTTCTTT CSVEVGTGGTEAFF
- TRBJ1-6 TRBV19 - TGTGCCACCACCCCGGGGGGGAATTCACCCCTCCACTTT CATTPGGNSPLHF
- TRBJ1-1 TRBV15 - TGTGCCACCAGCAGAGACCGCGGCGTTTCCGAAGCTTTCTTT CATSRDRGVSEAFF
- TRBJ2-2 TRBV5-1 - TGCGCCAGCAGCTACCTAGCAGACCCGAACACCGGGGAGCTGTTTTTT CASSYLADPNTGELFF
TRBD2 TRBJ2-1 TRBV7-2 - TGTGCCAGCAGCTCCTGGACTAGCGGGGGTGGGAATGAGCAGTTCTTC CASSSWTSGGGNEQFF
- TRBJ1-5 TRBV6-4 - TGTGCCAGCAGTGAACAGGAAGCTCAGCCCCAGCATTTT CASSEQEAQPQHF
- TRBJ2-5 TRBV7-8 - TGTGCCAGCAGCTTAAGCAGGGATGAGACCCAGTACTTC CASSLSRDETQYF
TRBD1 TRBJ1-1 TRBV2 - TGTGCCAGCAGTATTGGACAGGGGATCACTGAAGCTTTCTTT CASSIGQGITEAFF
- TRBJ2-5 TRBV7-3 - TGTGCCAGCAGCATCACTAGGGAAGAGACCCAGTACTTC CASSITREETQYF
- TRBJ1-1 TRBV21-1 - TGTGCCAGCAGCAGCCATTGGGAGGGACAGGGGGCGAGGAACACTGAAGCTTTCTTT CASSSHWEGQGARNTEAFF
- TRBJ1-1 TRBV30 - TGTGCCTGGGGTACGGGTCTGGGCACTGAAGCTTTCTTT CAWGTGLGTEAFF
- TRBJ1-1 TRBV12-3/TRBV12-4 - TGTGCCAGCAGCTCCCGGGACAAGGAAGCTTTCTTT CASSSRDKEAFF
TRBD1 TRBJ1-5 TRBV2 - TGTGCCAGCAGTTGGGGACAGGGTGGTCAGCCCCAGCATTTT CASSWGQGGQPQHF
TRBD2 TRBJ2-7 TRBV7-2 - TGTGCCAGCAGCGCGGGGACTAGCGGGGGGGCCCGGCAGTACTTC CASSAGTSGGARQYF
- TRBJ1-2 TRBV3-1/TRBV3-2 - TGTGCCAGCAGCCAAGATCCCGGGAGGATCAATGGCTACACCTTC CASSQDPGRINGYTF
TRBD1 TRBJ1-2 TRBV7-2 - TGTGCCAGCAGCCCGGGCAGGGGGGATTCTGGCTACACCTTC CASSPGRGDSGYTF
TRBD2 TRBJ2-7 TRBV30 few TGTGCCTGGAGTGCGGGGGGGCCCCTCTCTCCGGACTTC CAWSAGGPLSPDF
- TRBJ1-5 TRBV7-9 - TGTGCCAGCAGCCGGGACAATCAGCCCCAGCATTTT CASSRDNQPQHF
- TRBJ2-7 TRBV7-3 - TGTGCCAGCTGCTCTTGGGACAAGGGGAACTACGAGCAGTACTTC CASCSWDKGNYEQYF
- TRBJ1-5 TRBV7-2 - TGTGCCAGCAGCTTAGCGCCGGGGGATAGGCAGCCCCAGCATTTT CASSLAPGDRQPQHF